This entry is about one T cell receptor beta chain. The antigen is not known. Germline V CDR1 and CDR2: MNHEY, SVGEGT. The CDR3 is made up of 12 amino acids. The V gene lost 10 bases and the J gene lost 2 bases, with 10 bases spanning the gap. Peripheral blood samples of roughly 10 milliliters were drawn from each donor. Per sample, at least 5 micrograms of total RNA were extracted. This sample stems from a study of blood T cells in healthy people across ages. Findings and limits, study-wide: In the absence of known donor CMV status, changes in expanded clonotypes were possibly confounded.

A second PCR, run for about 7 to 11 cycles, used a sample-barcoded 5' primer plus a J-beta primer mix. Each single sample gave us at least 3 million CDR3-containing paired-end reads. TCRdb redid the calling of the 5' RACE reads with MiXCR, one entry per CDR3 protein. Of about 1.4 million distinct CDR3 sequences listed, approximately 60% were seen once; the top ten hold 6.5% to 8.5%. The V and J genes are TRBV6-2 or TRBV6-3 and TRBJ2-3; D could derive from TRBD1 or TRBD2 (6 bases each). This receptor was obtained from a young man in good health. The sequenced sample was blood. CDR3 bases: TGTGCCACCGGGGGCTTCACAGATACGCAGTATTTT. The encoded protein is CATGGFTDTQYF.